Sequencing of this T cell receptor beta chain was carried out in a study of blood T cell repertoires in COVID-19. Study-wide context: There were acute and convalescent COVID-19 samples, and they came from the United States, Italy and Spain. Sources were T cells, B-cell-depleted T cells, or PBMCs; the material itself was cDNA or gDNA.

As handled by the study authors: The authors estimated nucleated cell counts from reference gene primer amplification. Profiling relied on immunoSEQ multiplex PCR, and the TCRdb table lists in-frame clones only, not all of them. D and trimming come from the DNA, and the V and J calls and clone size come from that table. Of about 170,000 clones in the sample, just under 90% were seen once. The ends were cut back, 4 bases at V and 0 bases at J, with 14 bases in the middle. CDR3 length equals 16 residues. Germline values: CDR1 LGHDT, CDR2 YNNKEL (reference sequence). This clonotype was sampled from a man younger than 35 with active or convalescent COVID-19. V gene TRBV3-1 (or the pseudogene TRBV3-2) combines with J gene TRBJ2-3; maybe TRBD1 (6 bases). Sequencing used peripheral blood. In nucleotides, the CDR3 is TGTGCCAGCAGCCCACTACAGGGTGCCAGCACAGATACGCAGTATTTT. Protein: CASSPLQGASTDTQYF.